The 25 T cell receptor beta chains below come from one sample, sequenced in a study of shared T cell receptors in the human thymus. Profiled with immunoSEQ multiplex PCR; TCRdb holds only in-frame clones, not every one. The profile covers some 700,000 clones, with roughly 88% appearing a single time and approximately 0.01% taken by the ten largest. These data were likewise used in another study, on human thymus T cells.

Material: thymocytes. Receptor source: a girl under three years old with a congenital heart defect.

This sequence joins TRBV9 and TRBJ1-1, with D unclear. This CDR3 contains 16 residues. Trimming took 0 bases from V and 1 from J, leaving 13 bases between them. Germline loops: CDR1 SGDLS, CDR2 YYNGEE. CDR3 protein: CASSVVPTTENTEAFF. Written as DNA, the CDR3 is TGTGCCAGCAGCGTAGTTCCGACAACTGAGAACACTGAAGCTTTCTTT.

V usage is TRBV4-3 and J usage is TRBJ2-6; 8 bases line up with TRBD1. The V and J ends lost 0 bases and 0 bases, in that order; junction bases with no gene match: 10. Per the germline V gene, CDR1 is LGHNA and CDR2 is YSLEER. There are 20 residues in the CDR3. CDR3 DNA: TGCGCCAGCAGCCAAGATTATCGGACAGGGCCTTACTCTGGGGCCAACGTCCTGACTTTC. It specifies CASSQDYRTGPYSGANVLTF.

The V call is TRBV9, the J call TRBJ2-7; TRBD2 agrees at 7 bases. The CDR3 totals 15 residues. The trim removed 0 bases at V and 2 bases at J, leaving 5 bases unmatched. CDR1 SGDLS and CDR2 YYNGEE come from the germline V gene. The CDR3 nucleotides are TGTGCCAGCAGCGTAGGGCGGGGGACCCCCTACGAGCAGTACTTC. This sequence encodes CASSVGRGTPYEQYF.

The chain is built from TRBV15 and TRBJ2-3; TRBD2 matches 7 bases. The V gene's germline CDR1 is LNHNV and CDR2 YYDKDF (reference sequence). Trimming removed 7 bases from V and 3 bases from J; junction bases left unmatched: 10. The CDR3 is 15 residues long. The CDR3 bases are TGTGCCACCACAGGAATGGCGGGGGAGACAGATACGCAGTATTTT. As protein: CATTGMAGETDTQYF.

This rearrangement joins TRBV28 to TRBJ2-7; tentative D call: TRBD2 (5 bases). Germline V gene sequence: CDR1 MDHEN, CDR2 SYDVKM. The CDR3 runs 15 residues. Between the trimmed V and J ends, which lost 6 bases and 2 bases, there was a span of 17 bases. The DNA of the CDR3 is TGTGCCAGCAGCATCAGCGGAGTACCTACCTACGAGCAGTACTTC. Translated, it gives CASSISGVPTYEQYF.

Written as DNA, the CDR3 is TGTGCCAGCAGTTCCAGGTCGCGCGGCTACACCTTC. Encoded protein: CASSSRSRGYTF. The chain is built from TRBV6-1 and TRBJ1-2; D remains unclear. V dropped 5 bases and J dropped 8 bases, with 12 bases sitting between them. This CDR3 comprises 12 residues. The germline CDR1 and CDR2 sequences are MNHNS and SASEGT.

The chain employs TRBV28 and TRBJ2-7; 7 bases fit TRBD1. J gave up 9 bases and V 5 bases, and 22 bases lay outside the gene matches. The germline V gene has CDR1 MDHEN and CDR2 SYDVKM. This CDR3 comprises 17 residues. The CDR3 region is CASSPRPLIRGTGGQYF. CDR3 coding DNA: TGTGCCAGCAGTCCGCGCCCACTAATCAGGGGGACGGGTGGGCAGTACTTC. Full variable domain (rest looked up from reference TRBV28 and TRBJ2-7): DVKVTQSSRYLVKRTGEKVFLECVQDMDHENMFWYRQDPGLGLRLIYFSYDVKMKEKGDIPEGYSVSREKKERFSLILESASTNQTSMYLCASSPRPLIRGTGGQYFGPGTRLTVT.

The chain has TRBV4-2 and TRBJ2-7; tentative D call: TRBD1 (6 bases). Between the trimmed V and J ends, which lost 0 bases and 2 bases, there was a span of 17 bases. Per the germline V gene, CDR1 is LGHNA and CDR2 is YNFKEQ. The CDR3 spans 17 residues. The CDR3, as DNA: TGTGCCAGCAGCCAAGATATGGGGCGACAGGATACCTACGAGCAGTACTTC. This codes for CASSQDMGRQDTYEQYF.

This chain links TRBV7-8 with TRBJ2-3; the D gene is possibly TRBD2 (6 bases). CDR3 size: 15 residues. Germline loops: CDR1 SGHVS, CDR2 FQNEAQ. The V end was cut by 5 bases, the J end by 3 bases, with 15 bases between. The CDR3 loop reads CASSGRLEGTDTQYF. Written as DNA, the CDR3 is TGTGCCAGCAGCGGGAGACTAGAGGGGACAGATACGCAGTATTTT. Full variable domain (rest looked up from reference TRBV7-8 and TRBJ2-3): GAGVSQSPRYKVAKRGQDVALRCDPISGHVSLFWYQQALGQGPEFLTYFQNEAQLDKSGLPSDRFFAERPEGSVSTLKIQRTQQEDSAVYLCASSGRLEGTDTQYFGPGTRLTVL.

J is TRBJ1-6 and V is TRBV28, with 8 nucleotides matching TRBD1. CDR3 size: 16 residues. Germline lookup yields CDR1 MDHEN and CDR2 SYDVKM. The J segment lost 3 bases and the V segment lost 6 bases, leaving 7 bases of the junction unmatched. The CDR3 bases are TGTGCCAGCAGCCGACAGGGGACTTACTATAATTCACCCCTCCACTTT. Translating it yields CASSRQGTYYNSPLHF. Drawing the rest from reference TRBV28 and TRBJ1-6, the complete variable domain is DVKVTQSSRYLVKRTGEKVFLECVQDMDHENMFWYRQDPGLGLRLIYFSYDVKMKEKGDIPEGYSVSREKKERFSLILESASTNQTSMYLCASSRQGTYYNSPLHFGNGTRLTVT.

The genes are TRBV30 and TRBJ1-6, with 7 bases aligning to TRBD1. V lost 4 bases to trimming and J lost 7 bases; unmatched junction nucleotides: 4. The germline V gene has CDR1 GTSNPN and CDR2 SVGIG (reference sequence). The CDR3 runs to 13 residues. The CDR3 sequence is CAWTTGVNSPLHF. CDR3 in DNA: TGTGCCTGGACTACAGGGGTGAATTCACCCCTCCACTTT.

This clone appeared once. This chain uses TRBV9 with TRBJ2-1, with TRBD2 identical over 7 bases. The CDR3 spans 16 residues. Germline CDR1 SGDLS, CDR2 YYNGEE. With V trimmed by 4 bases and J by 10 bases, 17 bases remained unmatched. The CDR3 sequence: CASSPKIWGGMREQFF. The CDR3 bases are TGTGCCAGCAGCCCCAAGATATGGGGGGGAATGAGGGAGCAGTTCTTC.

The rearrangement links TRBV19 to TRBJ2-5; the match to TRBD1 covers 7 bases. CDR3 length equals 13 residues. The junction had 6 bases not matched to a gene; V was cut back by 6 bases and J by 5 bases. The germline V gene has CDR1 LNHDA and CDR2 SQIVND (reference sequence). DNA for the CDR3: TGTGCCAGTAGGCGACAGGGTGGGGAGACCCAGTACTTC. Translating it yields CASRRQGGETQYF.

This clone was recorded once. The chain joins TRBV14 to TRBJ1-1, with D unresolved. The germline V and J ends were trimmed by 6 bases and 9 bases, with 11 bases remaining between them. Per germline, CDR1 SGHDN and CDR2 FVKESK. The CDR3 has 11 residues. The CDR3 DNA follows: TGTGCCAGCAGAGCGGGCAGACAAGCTTTCTTT. It encodes CASRAGRQAFF. The full variable domain, in which reference TRBV14 and TRBJ1-1 provide the parts outside the CDR3, is EAGVTQFPSHSVIEKGQTVTLRCDPISGHDNLYWYRRVMGKEIKFLLHFVKESKQDESGMPNNRFLAERTGGTYSTLKVQPAELEDSGVYFCASRAGRQAFFGQGTRLTVV.

The V and J genes are TRBV7-2 and TRBJ2-7; no reliable D call. Per the germline V gene, CDR1 is SGHTA and CDR2 is FQGNSA. The CDR3 sequence is 20 residues long. Trimming took off 0 bases at V and 0 bases at J, with 24 bases between the two ends. The CDR3: CASSLALGVSPHLLSYEQYF. CDR3 coding DNA: TGTGCCAGCAGCTTAGCGCTAGGAGTATCCCCTCACCTCCTCTCCTACGAGCAGTACTTC.

This clone was counted a few times. The chain links TRBV5-8 to TRBJ2-1; D is perhaps TRBD1 (6 bases). Germline V gives CDR1 SGHTS, CDR2 YDEGEE. This CDR3 is built from 15 residues. The V end was cut by 4 bases, the J end by 4 bases, with 15 bases between. CDR3 DNA: TGTGCCAGCAGCCAGAGACAGGTAACGTACAATGAGCAGTTCTTC. Encoded protein: CASSQRQVTYNEQFF.

This chain joins TRBV9 and TRBJ1-4; the match to TRBD1 covers 8 bases. V dropped 4 bases and J dropped 11; count of bases not matched to a gene: 7. CDR1 is SGDLS, CDR2 YYNGEE, per germline. The CDR3 spans 13 residues. The CDR3 region has the DNA TGTGCCAGCAGCTCTTCGGACAGGGCGAAACTGTTTTTT. Its protein is CASSSSDRAKLFF.

The chain recombines TRBV5-8 with TRBJ1-6, with TRBD1 as a possible D gene (6 bases). V lost 0 bases, J lost 9 bases, and 10 bases lay in between. The length of the CDR3 is 14 residues. In germline, CDR1 is SGHTS, CDR2 YDEGEE. The CDR3 loop reads CASSLAGGGSPLHF. The CDR3 DNA is TGTGCCAGCAGCTTGGCGGGGGGCGGTTCACCCCTCCACTTT.

This chain connects TRBV5-1 to TRBJ1-1, with D possibly matching TRBD1 (5 bases). Trimming stripped 0 bases from V and 4 bases from J, with 13 bases between. Germline CDR1 SGHRS, CDR2 YFSETQ. The CDR3 sequence is 15 residues long. CDR3: CASSLVARVSTEAFF. Written as DNA, the CDR3 is TGCGCCAGCAGCTTGGTTGCCAGGGTGTCCACTGAAGCTTTCTTT.

This clone was counted a few times. This chain connects TRBV27 to TRBJ1-1; D perhaps matches TRBD1 (5 bases). Per the germline V gene, CDR1 is MNHEY and CDR2 is SMNVEV (reference sequence). V lost 0 bases, J lost 3 bases, and 23 bases lay in between. This CDR3 spans 19 amino acids. In DNA form, the CDR3 reads TGTGCCAGCAGTTTATCAGCCCATCGTTGGCAGGGTCGGGACACTGAAGCTTTCTTT. This translates into CASSLSAHRWQGRDTEAFF.

The chain recombines TRBV19 with TRBJ2-1; a possible D gene is TRBD2 (6 bases). The V and J ends lost 5 bases and 1 base respectively, with 21 bases between them. The V gene's germline CDR1 is LNHDA and CDR2 SQIVND (reference sequence). The CDR3 is 18 amino acids. The DNA of the CDR3 is TGTGCCAGTAGTTTCAAGCAGGCGGGGTATGGGTCCTACAATGAGCAGTTCTTC. It yields the protein CASSFKQAGYGSYNEQFF.

V usage is TRBV28 and J usage is TRBJ1-1, with TRBD1 matching 8 bases. The J segment lost 6 bases and the V segment lost 6 bases, leaving 9 bases of the junction unmatched. There are 14 residues in the CDR3. The germline gives CDR1 MDHEN, CDR2 SYDVKM. CDR3 residues: CASSSGQGTPEAFF. As DNA, the CDR3 is TGTGCCAGCAGCTCTGGACAGGGAACCCCTGAAGCTTTCTTT.

The chain has TRBV29-1 and TRBJ1-2; the D is unclear. V lost 4 bases and J 5 bases, leaving 11 bases between the germline ends. Germline values: CDR1 SQVTM, CDR2 ANQGSEA. The CDR3 covers 12 residues. For the CDR3, the DNA is TGCAGCGTTGGAGGGCAGATATATGGCTACACCTTC. It yields the protein CSVGGQIYGYTF.

This rearrangement joins TRBV9 to TRBJ2-6, with D perhaps TRBD1 (5 bases). The CDR3 is 15 amino acids. V lost 4 bases and J 0 bases, leaving 8 bases between the germline ends. Per germline, CDR1 SGDLS and CDR2 YYNGEE. The CDR3 DNA reads TGTGCCAGCAGCTCTAGGGGCTCTGGGGCCAACGTCCTGACTTTC. This gives the protein CASSSRGSGANVLTF.

This chain joins TRBV13 and TRBJ1-2, with D possibly matching TRBD1 (6 bases). Germline V gene lookup returns CDR1 PRHDT and CDR2 FYEKMQ (reference sequence). Trimming shortened V by 5 bases and J by 8 bases, and 9 bases separated the two germline ends. This CDR3 has 11 amino acids. CDR3 bases: TGTGCCAGCAGCGAGGGGGGGGGCTACACCTTC. Translation: CASSEGGGYTF.